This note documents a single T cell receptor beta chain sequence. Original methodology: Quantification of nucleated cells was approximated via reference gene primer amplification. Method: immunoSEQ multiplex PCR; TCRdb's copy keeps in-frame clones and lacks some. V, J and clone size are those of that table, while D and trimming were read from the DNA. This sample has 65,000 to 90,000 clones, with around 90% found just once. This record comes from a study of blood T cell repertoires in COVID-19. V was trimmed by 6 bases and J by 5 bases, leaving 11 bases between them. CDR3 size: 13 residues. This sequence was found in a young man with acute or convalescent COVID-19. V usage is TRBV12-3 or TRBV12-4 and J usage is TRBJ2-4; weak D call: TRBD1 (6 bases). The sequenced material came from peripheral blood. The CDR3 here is CASSPTGQNIQYF. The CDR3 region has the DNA TGTGCCAGCAGCCCCACAGGGCAAAACATTCAGTACTTC.